A single sample is the source of the 15 T cell receptor beta chains below, sequenced in a study of T cell responses to AZD1222 COVID-19 vaccine. Here immunoSEQ multiplex PCR was the method, and the copy in TCRdb shows in-frame clones only, minus some. The sample has under 150,000 clones; approximately 90% are singletons. Sample: peripheral blood, taken on day 0 of AZD1222 vaccination. These TCRs come from an adult in good health.

The chain carries TRBV9 and TRBJ1-1, with D perhaps matching TRBD1 (5 bases). Between the trimmed V and J ends, which lost 4 bases and 2 bases, there was a span of 9 bases. CDR3 size: 13 residues. CDR1 and CDR2 (germline): SGDLS, YYNGEE. The CDR3 DNA reads as TGTGCCAGCAGCCCCACAGGTAACACTGAAGCTTTCTTT. Translated: CASSPTGNTEAFF.

This chain connects TRBV5-4 to TRBJ1-4; TRBD1 matches 9 bases. The trim removed 0 bases at V and 5 bases at J, leaving 5 bases unmatched. Looked up from germline, CDR1 is SGHNT and CDR2 is YYREEE (reference sequence). The CDR3 contains 16 residues. This CDR3 is CASSLGQGGRNEKLFF. The CDR3 nucleotides read TGTGCCAGCAGCTTGGGACAGGGGGGACGGAATGAAAAACTGTTTTTT.

V and J are TRBV2 and TRBJ2-2; weak D call: TRBD1 (5 bases). CDR3 size: 16 residues. With 0 bases removed from V and 3 bases from J, the gap between germline ends came to 11 bases. CDR1 is SNHLY and CDR2 is FYNNEI in the germline V gene. The CDR3 nucleotides read TGTGCCAGCAGTGAAGCTATTCACAGGTACACCGGGGAGCTGTTTTTT. Encoded protein: CASSEAIHRYTGELFF.

This chain connects TRBV6-5 to TRBJ2-7, with 9 bases that match TRBD2. The junction had 8 bases not matched to a gene; V was cut back by 5 bases and J by 3 bases. The CDR3 totals 15 residues. From germline, CDR1 is MNHEY and CDR2 SVGAGI. CDR3 nucleotide sequence: TGTGCCAGCAGTAAACAGGGACTAGCTGTCTACGAGCAGTACTTC. This sequence encodes CASSKQGLAVYEQYF.

This chain connects TRBV13 to TRBJ2-7; TRBD2 matches 12 bases. Trimming removed 5 bases from V and 5 bases from J; junction bases left unmatched: 7. The CDR3 runs 15 residues. CDR1 and CDR2 from the germline V gene are PRHDT and FYEKMQ (reference sequence). The CDR3 spells CASSLAGGPSNEQYF. The CDR3 region has the DNA TGTGCCAGCAGCCTAGCGGGAGGGCCTTCCAACGAGCAGTACTTC.

This clone occurred once. This chain links TRBV28 with TRBJ2-3, with TRBD2 matching over 9 bases. Germline loops: CDR1 MDHEN, CDR2 SYDVKM. V lost 1 base, J lost 5 bases, and 10 bases stayed unmatched. The CDR3 has 17 amino acids. CDR3 sequence: CASSLSGTSSWQDTQYF. DNA of the CDR3: TGTGCCAGCAGTTTATCCGGGACTAGCTCGTGGCAAGATACGCAGTATTTT.

This clone is a singleton in its sample. The chain uses TRBV20-1 and TRBJ2-7; 7 bases are a match to TRBD1. V dropped 5 bases and J dropped 6; count of bases not matched to a gene: 4. CDR1 and CDR2 (germline): DFQATT, SNEGSKA (reference sequence). The CDR3 has 11 residues. CDR3 sequence (DNA): TGCAGTGCTGACAGGGTCGGCGAGCAGTACTTC. Translated: CSADRVGEQYF.

The gene calls are TRBV6-5 and TRBJ1-2; D is possibly TRBD1 (6 bases). V was shortened by 6 bases and J by 7 bases, with 15 bases between the two germline ends. The germline V gene has CDR1 MNHEY and CDR2 SVGAGI. The CDR3 is 13 amino acids. The CDR3 loop reads CASSLTGSFGYTF. The CDR3 DNA follows: TGTGCCAGCAGCCTAACAGGGTCCTTTGGCTACACCTTC.

The chain employs TRBV19 and TRBJ1-1; D remains unclear. This CDR3 comprises 16 residues. Trimming left V 7 bases short and J 10 bases short, with 28 bases between. Germline V gives CDR1 LNHDA, CDR2 SQIVND (reference sequence). The CDR3: CASTLTDRWVWLGAFF. CDR3 DNA: TGTGCCAGTACCCTAACCGACCGATGGGTTTGGTTGGGAGCTTTCTTT. Supplemented by reference TRBV19 and TRBJ1-1, the full variable domain reads DGGITQSPKYLFRKEGQNVTLSCEQNLNHDAMYWYRQDPGQGLRLIYYSQIVNDFQKGDIAEGYSVSREKKESFPLTVTSAQKNPTAFYLCASTLTDRWVWLGAFFGQGTRLTVV.

V gene TRBV18 combines with J gene TRBJ2-5; 8 bases are a match to TRBD2. The germline gives CDR1 KGHSH, CDR2 LQKENI. Trimming at V came to 4 bases and at J to 1 base, leaving 11 bases not matched to a gene. The CDR3 runs to 17 residues. CDR3 nucleotides: TGTGCCAGCTCACTGCGGGGAGCGGGGGCGACCCAAGAGACCCAGTACTTC. It specifies CASSLRGAGATQETQYF.

V is TRBV19 and J is TRBJ2-5, with 10 bases identical to TRBD2. Germline V gives CDR1 LNHDA, CDR2 SQIVND (reference sequence). The junction had 3 bases not matched to a gene; V was cut back by 7 bases and J by 1 base. The CDR3 runs to 14 residues. The CDR3 loop is CASTLAGSQETQYF. The CDR3, as DNA: TGTGCCAGTACACTAGCGGGATCCCAAGAGACCCAGTACTTC. Drawing the rest from reference TRBV19 and TRBJ2-5, the complete variable domain is DGGITQSPKYLFRKEGQNVTLSCEQNLNHDAMYWYRQDPGQGLRLIYYSQIVNDFQKGDIAEGYSVSREKKESFPLTVTSAQKNPTAFYLCASTLAGSQETQYFGPGTRLLVL.

This sequence joins TRBV4-1 and TRBJ1-1; TRBD1 matches at 9 bases. CDR1 is MGHRA and CDR2 is YSYEKL in the germline V gene. The CDR3 has 18 amino acids. The V and J ends lost 0 bases and 0 bases, in that order; junction bases with no gene match: 8. The CDR3 DNA reads TGCGCCAGCAGCCAAGATACAGGGGGCTACCTAATGAACACTGAAGCTTTCTTT. This sequence encodes CASSQDTGGYLMNTEAFF.

V is TRBV5-4 and J is TRBJ2-3; D ambiguous. V lost 2 bases to trimming and J lost 6 bases, with 4 bases between them. Germline V gene lookup returns CDR1 SGHNT and CDR2 YYREEE (reference sequence). This CDR3 is 11 amino acids long. The CDR3 region has the DNA TGTGCCAGCAGCTTAGTGGATACGCAGTATTTT. Translated: CASSLVDTQYF. Drawing the rest from reference TRBV5-4 and TRBJ2-3, the complete variable domain is ETGVTQSPTHLIKTRGQQVTLRCSSQSGHNTVSWYQQALGQGPQFIFQYYREEENGRGNFPPRFSGLQFPNYSSELNVNALELDDSALYLCASSLVDTQYFGPGTRLTVL.

J is TRBJ1-2 and V is TRBV28; D is perhaps TRBD1 (6 bases). Germline V gives CDR1 MDHEN, CDR2 SYDVKM. The CDR3 runs 14 residues. V was clipped by 6 bases and J by 6 bases, with 17 bases between them. The CDR3 here is CASSLRGGADGYTF. CDR3 coding DNA: TGTGCCAGCAGCCTTCGGGGGGGCGCGGATGGCTACACCTTC.

The chain uses TRBV9 and TRBJ1-1, with D hard to call. Germline V gene sequence: CDR1 SGDLS, CDR2 YYNGEE. Trimming pared 3 bases from V and 1 base from J, leaving 7 bases between. The CDR3 extends over 13 amino acids. Written as DNA, the CDR3 is TGTGCCAGCAGCGAGGGCACGAACACTGAAGCTTTCTTT. This encodes CASSEGTNTEAFF. The full variable domain, completed using reference TRBV9 and TRBJ1-1, is DSGVTQTPKHLITATGQRVTLRCSPRSGDLSVYWYQQSLDQGLQFLIQYYNGEERAKGNILERFSAQQFPDLHSELNLSSLELGDSALYFCASSEGTNTEAFFGQGTRLTVV.